This TCR beta chain was captured in a study of OX40 agonist ivuxolimab in advanced cancers. Study summary: Three patients, one with hepatocellular carcinoma and two with cutaneous melanoma, achieved partial responses.

Data came from immunoSEQ multiplex PCR; TCRdb stores just in-frame clones and leaves some out. The sample holds tens of thousands of clones; about four fifths are singletons and the top ten take roughly 4.5%. Study-wide findings and caveats: Both CD4+ and CD8+ T cell populations in blood had undergone clonal expansion by week 6 at 0.1 to 3.0 mg/kg.

With respect to this clone: The antigen is unknown.

The V and J ends lost 5 bases and 6 bases, in that order; junction bases with no gene match: 9. Germline CDR1 is SGHNT and CDR2 is YENEEA. This CDR3 has 17 residues. This TCR was recovered from an adult with an advanced solid tumor such as melanoma, head and neck, liver or kidney cancer. The sequences come from CD4+ or CD8+ T cells sorted from blood, collected in a trial of the OX40 agonist ivuxolimab. The chain carries TRBV11-3 and TRBJ2-3, with 15 bases lining up with TRBD2. The CDR3 loop reads CASSPGLAGGPWDTQYF. CDR3 in DNA: TGTGCCAGCAGCCCTGGACTAGCGGGAGGGCCATGGGATACGCAGTATTTT.